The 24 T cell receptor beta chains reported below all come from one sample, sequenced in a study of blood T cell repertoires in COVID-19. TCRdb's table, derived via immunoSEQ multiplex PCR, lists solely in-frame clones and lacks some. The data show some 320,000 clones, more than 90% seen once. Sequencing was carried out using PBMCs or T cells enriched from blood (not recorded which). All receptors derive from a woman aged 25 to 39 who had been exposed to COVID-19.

The CDR3 loop is CASSLLMGQIQAFF. The CDR3 coding sequence is TGCGCCAGCAGCTTGCTTATGGGACAGATCCAAGCTTTCTTT. V usage is TRBV5-1 and J usage is TRBJ1-1; 7 nucleotides line up with TRBD1. CDR1 is SGHRS and CDR2 is YFSETQ in the germline V gene. There are 14 residues in the CDR3. The ends lost 1 base at V and 9 bases at J; junction bases unmatched: 9.

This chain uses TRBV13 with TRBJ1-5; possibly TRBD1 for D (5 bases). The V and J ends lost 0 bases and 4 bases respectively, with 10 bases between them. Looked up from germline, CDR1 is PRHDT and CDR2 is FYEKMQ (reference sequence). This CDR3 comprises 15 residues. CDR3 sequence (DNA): TGTGCCAGCAGCTTAGGGGCAGGGCCAAATCAGCCCCAGCATTTT. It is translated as CASSLGAGPNQPQHF.

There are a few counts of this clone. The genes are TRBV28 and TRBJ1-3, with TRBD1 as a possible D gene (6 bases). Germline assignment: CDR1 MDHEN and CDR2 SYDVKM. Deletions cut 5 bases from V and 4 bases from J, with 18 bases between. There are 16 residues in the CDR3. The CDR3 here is CASSPLGGAGGNTIYF. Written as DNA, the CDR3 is TGTGCCAGCAGTCCATTGGGGGGGGCTGGGGGAAACACCATATATTTT.

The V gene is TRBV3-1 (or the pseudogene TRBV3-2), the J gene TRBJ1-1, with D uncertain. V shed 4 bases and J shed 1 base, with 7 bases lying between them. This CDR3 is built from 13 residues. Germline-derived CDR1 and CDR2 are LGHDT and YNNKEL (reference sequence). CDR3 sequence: CASSPAGNTEAFF. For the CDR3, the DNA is TGTGCCAGCAGCCCTGCGGGGAACACTGAAGCTTTCTTT.

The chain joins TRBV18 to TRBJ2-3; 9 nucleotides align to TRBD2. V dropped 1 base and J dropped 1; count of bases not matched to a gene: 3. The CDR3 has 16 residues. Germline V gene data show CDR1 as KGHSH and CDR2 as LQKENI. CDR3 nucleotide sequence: TGTGCCAGCTCACCACTAGCGGGGGTGGGCACAGATACGCAGTATTTT. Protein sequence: CASSPLAGVGTDTQYF.

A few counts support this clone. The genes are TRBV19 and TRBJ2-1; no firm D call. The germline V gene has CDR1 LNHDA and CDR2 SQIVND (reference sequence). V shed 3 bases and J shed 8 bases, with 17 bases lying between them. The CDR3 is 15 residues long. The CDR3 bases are TGTGCCAGTAGTATTTACGGCCCAGAGGTGGATGAGCAGTTCTTC. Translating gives CASSIYGPEVDEQFF.

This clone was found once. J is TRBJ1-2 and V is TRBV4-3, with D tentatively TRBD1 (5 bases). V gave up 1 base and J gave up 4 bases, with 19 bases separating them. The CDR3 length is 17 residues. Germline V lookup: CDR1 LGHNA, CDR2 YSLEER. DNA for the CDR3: TGCGCCAGCAGCCAAGCTAGATACCCTGGGGCTTTCTATGGCTACACCTTC. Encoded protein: CASSQARYPGAFYGYTF.

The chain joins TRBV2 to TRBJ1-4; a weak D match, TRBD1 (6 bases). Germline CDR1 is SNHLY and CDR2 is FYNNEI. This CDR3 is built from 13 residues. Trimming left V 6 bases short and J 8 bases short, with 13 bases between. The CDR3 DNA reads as TGTGCCAGCAGAGGGGGGGCGGGAGAAAAACTGTTTTTT. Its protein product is CASRGGAGEKLFF.

The CDR3 bases are TGTGCCAGCAGCGCAAGACAGGGCCCGAACACCGGGGAGCTGTTTTTT. It yields the protein CASSARQGPNTGELFF. This sequence joins TRBV7-6 and TRBJ2-2, with 7 bases aligning to TRBD1. V lost 5 bases, J lost 0 bases, and 6 bases stayed unmatched. This CDR3 has 16 amino acids. CDR1 is SGHVS and CDR2 is FNYEAQ in the germline V gene.

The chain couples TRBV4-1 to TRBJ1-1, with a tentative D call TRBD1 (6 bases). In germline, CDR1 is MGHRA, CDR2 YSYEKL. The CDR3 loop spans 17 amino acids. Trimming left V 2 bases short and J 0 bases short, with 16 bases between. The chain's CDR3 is CASSQTPRTEMNTEAFF. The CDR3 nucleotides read TGCGCCAGCAGCCAAACTCCAAGGACAGAGATGAACACTGAAGCTTTCTTT.

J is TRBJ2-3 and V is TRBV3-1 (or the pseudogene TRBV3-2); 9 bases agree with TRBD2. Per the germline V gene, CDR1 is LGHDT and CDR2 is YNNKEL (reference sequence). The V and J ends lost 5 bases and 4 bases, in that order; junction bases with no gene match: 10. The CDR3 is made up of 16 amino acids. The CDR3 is CASSYRGRGVPDTQYF. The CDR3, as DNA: TGTGCCAGCAGCTACCGCGGGAGGGGAGTCCCAGATACGCAGTATTTT.

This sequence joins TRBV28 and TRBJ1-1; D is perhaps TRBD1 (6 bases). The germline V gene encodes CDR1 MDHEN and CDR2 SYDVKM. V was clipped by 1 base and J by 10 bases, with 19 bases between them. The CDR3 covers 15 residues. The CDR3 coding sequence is TGTGCCAGCAGTTTATACTTCGAGGACAGTAACGCAGCTTTCTTT. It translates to CASSLYFEDSNAAFF.

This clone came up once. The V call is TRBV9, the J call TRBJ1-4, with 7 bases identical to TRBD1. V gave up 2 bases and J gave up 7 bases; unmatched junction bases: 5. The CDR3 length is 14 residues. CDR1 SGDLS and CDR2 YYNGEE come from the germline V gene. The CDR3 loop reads CASSVEGQSEKLFF. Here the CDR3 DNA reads TGTGCCAGCAGCGTCGAGGGACAGTCTGAAAAACTGTTTTTT.

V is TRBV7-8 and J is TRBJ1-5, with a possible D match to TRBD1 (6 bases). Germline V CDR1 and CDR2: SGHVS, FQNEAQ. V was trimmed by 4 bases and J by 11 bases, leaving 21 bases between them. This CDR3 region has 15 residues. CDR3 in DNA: TGTGCCAGCAGCTCCTTATGGGGGCGCAGGGAAGCCCAGCATTTT. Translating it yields CASSSLWGRREAQHF.

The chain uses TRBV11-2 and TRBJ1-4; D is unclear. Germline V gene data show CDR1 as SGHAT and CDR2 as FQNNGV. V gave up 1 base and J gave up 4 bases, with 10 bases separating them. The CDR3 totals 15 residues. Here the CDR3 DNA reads TGTGCCAGCAGCTTAGGTGTTGGCATTAATGAAAAACTGTTTTTT. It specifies CASSLGVGINEKLFF. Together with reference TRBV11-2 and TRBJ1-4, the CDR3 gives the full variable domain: EAGVAQSPRYKIIEKRQSVAFWCNPISGHATLYWYQQILGQGPKLLIQFQNNGVVDDSQLPKDRFSAERLKGVDSTLKIQPAKLEDSAVYLCASSLGVGINEKLFFGSGTQLSVL.

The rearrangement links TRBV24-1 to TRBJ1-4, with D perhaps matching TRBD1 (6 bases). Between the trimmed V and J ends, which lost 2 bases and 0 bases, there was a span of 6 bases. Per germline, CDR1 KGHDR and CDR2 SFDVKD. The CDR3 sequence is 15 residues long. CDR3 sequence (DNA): TGTGCCACCAGTGATTCAGGGGCAACTAATGAAAAACTGTTTTTT. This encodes CATSDSGATNEKLFF.

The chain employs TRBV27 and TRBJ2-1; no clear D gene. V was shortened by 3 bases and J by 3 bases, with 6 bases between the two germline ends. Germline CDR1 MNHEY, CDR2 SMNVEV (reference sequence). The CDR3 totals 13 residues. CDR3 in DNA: TGTGCCAGCAGTTTCTCACTCTACAATGAGCAGTTCTTC. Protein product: CASSFSLYNEQFF.

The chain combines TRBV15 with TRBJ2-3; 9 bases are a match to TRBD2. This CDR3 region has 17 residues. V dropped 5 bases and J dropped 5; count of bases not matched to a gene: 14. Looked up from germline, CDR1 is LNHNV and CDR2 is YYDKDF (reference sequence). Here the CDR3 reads CATSGPLGGGAIDTQYF. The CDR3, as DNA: TGTGCCACCAGCGGCCCCCTGGGCGGGGGGGCAATAGATACGCAGTATTTT.

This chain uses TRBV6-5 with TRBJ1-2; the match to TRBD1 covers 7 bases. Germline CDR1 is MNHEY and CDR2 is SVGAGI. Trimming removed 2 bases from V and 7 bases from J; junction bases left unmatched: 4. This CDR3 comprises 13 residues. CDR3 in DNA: TGTGCCAGCAGTTACGAGGGGGCAGTTGGCTACACCTTC. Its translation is CASSYEGAVGYTF.

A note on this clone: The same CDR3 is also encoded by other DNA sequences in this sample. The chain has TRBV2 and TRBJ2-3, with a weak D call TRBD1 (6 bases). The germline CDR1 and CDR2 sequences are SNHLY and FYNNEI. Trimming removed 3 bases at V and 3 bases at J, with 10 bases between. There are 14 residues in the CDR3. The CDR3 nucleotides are TGTGCCAGCAGTGACAGGGGTCGGACAGATACGCAGTATTTT. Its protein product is CASSDRGRTDTQYF.

The CDR3 bases are TGCAGCGTTGCGGACGGGAATAGCGCAGATACGCAGTATTTT. Its protein product is CSVADGNSADTQYF. The chain uses TRBV29-1 and TRBJ2-3; TRBD2 is a possible D gene (5 bases). Trimming pared 4 bases from V and 4 bases from J, leaving 15 bases between. From germline, CDR1 is SQVTM and CDR2 ANQGSEA. The CDR3 sequence is 14 residues long.

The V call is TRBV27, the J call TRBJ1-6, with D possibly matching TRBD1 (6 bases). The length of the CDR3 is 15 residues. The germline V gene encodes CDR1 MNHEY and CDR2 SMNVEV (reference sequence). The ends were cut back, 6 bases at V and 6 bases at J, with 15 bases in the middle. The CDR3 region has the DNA TGTGCCAGCAGCAGGACAGTGATTGGTAATTCACCCCTCCACTTT. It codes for CASSRTVIGNSPLHF.

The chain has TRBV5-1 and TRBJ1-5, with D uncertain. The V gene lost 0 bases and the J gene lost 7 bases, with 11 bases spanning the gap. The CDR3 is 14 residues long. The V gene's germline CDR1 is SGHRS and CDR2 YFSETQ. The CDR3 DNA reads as TGCGCCAGCAGCTTGGAGGGAACGGGACAGCCCCAGCATTTT. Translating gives CASSLEGTGQPQHF.

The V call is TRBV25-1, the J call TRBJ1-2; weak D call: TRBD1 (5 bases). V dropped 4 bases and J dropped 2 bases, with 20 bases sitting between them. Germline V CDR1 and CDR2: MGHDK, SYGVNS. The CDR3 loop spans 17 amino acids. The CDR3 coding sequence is TGTGCCAGCAGTGCCCCCACCCCCATCAGGGTCAACTATGGCTACACCTTC. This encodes CASSAPTPIRVNYGYTF.